One TCR beta chain is described in this entry. Its target is unknown. This record comes from a study of cytomegalovirus exposure and HLA in healthy donors. Findings and limits, study-wide: Previous analysis showed most TCR beta V segments were productive about 87% or about 30% of the time. Donors were assumed by presence/absence analyses to have roughly uniform sequencing depth.

The PCR was carried out with 60 Vbeta primers and 13 Jbeta primers. The data were produced by immunoSEQ multiplex PCR, yet TCRdb's version contains in-frame clones alone and is incomplete. The sample consists of about 140,000 clones, approximately 80% of them appearing once. The CDR3 runs 15 residues. In germline, CDR1 is LNHNV, CDR2 YYDKDF (reference sequence). Losses at the gene ends were 1 base for V and 7 bases for J; bases not matched to a gene: 7. This receptor was obtained from a male donor in good health and CMV-seronegative. Sequencing was carried out using PBMCs. This sequence joins TRBV15 and TRBJ2-5; 9 bases fit TRBD2. The CDR3 nucleotides are TGTGCCACCAGCAGAGTTAGCGGGGGTAGCGGGACCCAGTACTTC. Its translation is CATSRVSGGSGTQYF.